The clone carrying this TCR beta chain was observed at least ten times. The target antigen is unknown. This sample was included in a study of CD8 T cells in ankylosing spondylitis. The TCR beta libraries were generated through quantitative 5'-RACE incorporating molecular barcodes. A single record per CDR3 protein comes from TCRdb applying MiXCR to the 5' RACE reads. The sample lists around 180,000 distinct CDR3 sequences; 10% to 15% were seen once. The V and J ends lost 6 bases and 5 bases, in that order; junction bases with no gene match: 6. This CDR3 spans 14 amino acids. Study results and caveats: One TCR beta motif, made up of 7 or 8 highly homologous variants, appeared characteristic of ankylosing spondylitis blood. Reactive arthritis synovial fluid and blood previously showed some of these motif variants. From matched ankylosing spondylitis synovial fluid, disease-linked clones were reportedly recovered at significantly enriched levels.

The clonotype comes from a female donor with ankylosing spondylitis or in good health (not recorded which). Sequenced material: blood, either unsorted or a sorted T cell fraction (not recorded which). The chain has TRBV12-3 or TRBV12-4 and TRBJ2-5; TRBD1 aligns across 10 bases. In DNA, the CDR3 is TGTGCCAGCAGCCCAACGGGACAGGGGGAGACCCAGTACTTC. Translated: CASSPTGQGETQYF.